The 24 T cell receptor beta chains given below trace back to one sample, sequenced in a study of Ad26.COV2.S vaccination and SARS-CoV-2 variants. The repertoire was sequenced with immunoSEQ multiplex PCR; TCRdb's copy has only in-frame clones and lacks some. Altogether hundreds of thousands of clones are present, 89% being singletons, with the ten largest covering about 1.5%. This sample's treatment: approximately 18 received Ad26.COV2.S at low or high dose, single or two shots; about five received placebo; per-sample allocation not given. Day 63 after the first injection of vaccine or placebo was the sampling time. The sequences come from peripheral blood, collected in a trial of Ad26.COV2.S vaccine versus placebo. The source of these receptors is a person between 18 and 60 years old who received the Ad26.COV2.S COVID-19 vaccine or a placebo.

The J gene is TRBJ1-1, the V gene TRBV5-1; 8 bases agree with TRBD1. V gave up 4 bases and J gave up 5 bases; unmatched junction bases: 7. From germline, CDR1 is SGHRS and CDR2 YFSETQ. The CDR3 extends over 14 amino acids. CDR3 in amino acids: CASSALQGGTEAFF. CDR3 sequence (DNA): TGCGCCAGCAGCGCCTTACAGGGGGGAACTGAAGCTTTCTTT.

CDR3 sequence: CATSREGGYGYTF. In nucleotides, the CDR3 is TGTGCCACCAGCAGAGAAGGGGGCTATGGCTACACCTTC. The rearrangement uses TRBV15 and TRBJ1-2; TRBD1 might be the D (6 bases). The CDR3 is 13 residues long. Between the trimmed V and J ends, which lost 0 bases and 4 bases, there was a span of 6 bases. Germline lookup yields CDR1 LNHNV and CDR2 YYDKDF (reference sequence).

The CDR3 is CASSLQNGLGSEKLFF. CDR3 sequence (DNA): TGTGCCAGCAGCCTTCAGAATGGTCTCGGGTCGGAAAAACTGTTTTTT. The V call is TRBV7-2, the J call TRBJ1-4; D gene unclear. V dropped 5 bases and J dropped 8 bases, with 21 bases sitting between them. The germline V gene has CDR1 SGHTA and CDR2 FQGNSA. CDR3 length: 16 residues.

J is TRBJ2-2 and V is TRBV7-9; 7 nucleotides match TRBD1. The ends lost 5 bases at V and 5 bases at J; junction bases unmatched: 5. The CDR3 has 14 amino acids. Germline V gene lookup returns CDR1 SEHNR and CDR2 FQNEAQ (reference sequence). The CDR3, as DNA: TGTGCCAGCAGCAGACAGGGAAAAACCGGGGAGCTGTTTTTT. Amino acid sequence: CASSRQGKTGELFF.

J is TRBJ1-2 and V is TRBV30; D ambiguous. This CDR3 is built from 12 residues. Looked up from germline, CDR1 is GTSNPN and CDR2 is SVGIG (reference sequence). Between the trimmed V and J ends, which lost 8 bases and 6 bases, there was a span of 16 bases. The chain's CDR3 is CAGGRARNGYTF. The CDR3 DNA follows: TGTGCCGGAGGCCGGGCCCGCAATGGCTACACCTTC.

The rearrangement links TRBV11-2 to TRBJ2-7, with D tentatively TRBD1 (6 bases). The CDR3 is 16 amino acids. Germline CDR1 SGHAT, CDR2 FQNNGV. V lost 2 bases to trimming and J lost 5 bases, with 19 bases between them. CDR3 sequence (DNA): TGTGCCAGCAGCTTAATCAGGGGACAACTTACTAACGAGCAGTACTTC. Protein: CASSLIRGQLTNEQYF.

The V and J genes are TRBV5-6 and TRBJ2-5; D is tentatively TRBD1 or TRBD2 (6 bases each). The germline V gene has CDR1 SGHDT and CDR2 YYEEEE. The CDR3 extends over 16 amino acids. V was shortened by 2 bases and J by 4 bases, with 18 bases between the two germline ends. CDR3 amino acids: CASSFSGRGVGETQYF. The CDR3 DNA follows: TGTGCCAGCAGCTTTAGCGGTAGGGGGGTAGGAGAGACCCAGTACTTC.

The chain couples TRBV18 to TRBJ2-5; D might be TRBD2 (6 bases). The CDR3 spans 14 residues. Germline CDR1 and CDR2: KGHSH and LQKENI. V dropped 6 bases and J dropped 5 bases, with 16 bases sitting between them. CDR3 DNA sequence: TGTGCCAGCTCGTCCTCTAGGGCGGGGGAGACCCAGTACTTC. Its protein is CASSSSRAGETQYF.

The V gene is TRBV7-8, the J gene TRBJ1-3; no clear D gene. Germline V gene sequence: CDR1 SGHVS, CDR2 FQNEAQ. The CDR3 is 15 residues long. V dropped 5 bases and J dropped 0 bases, with 11 bases sitting between them. Here the CDR3 reads CASSPGETSGNTIYF. CDR3 nucleotide sequence: TGTGCCAGCAGCCCGGGAGAGACCTCTGGAAACACCATATATTTT.

The rearrangement uses TRBV5-4 and TRBJ2-3; no definite D call. The ends were cut back, 0 bases at V and 2 bases at J, with 7 bases in the middle. Per the germline V gene, CDR1 is SGHNT and CDR2 is YYREEE (reference sequence). The CDR3 has 14 amino acids. Written as DNA, the CDR3 is TGTGCCAGCAGCTTGGCAGCGAACACAGATACGCAGTATTTT. This encodes CASSLAANTDTQYF.

The chain links TRBV4-3 to TRBJ2-7; 8 nucleotides agree with TRBD1. Germline V gene sequence: CDR1 LGHNA, CDR2 YSLEER. This CDR3 region has 14 residues. V dropped 2 bases and J dropped 3; count of bases not matched to a gene: 3. As DNA, the CDR3 is TGCGCCAGCAGCCAACAAGGACAGGGCTACGAGCAGTACTTC. As protein: CASSQQGQGYEQYF.

V and J are TRBV10-3 and TRBJ2-1; 8 nucleotides match TRBD2. Looked up from germline, CDR1 is ENHRY and CDR2 is SYGVKD. CDR3 size: 15 residues. The trim removed 4 bases at V and 2 bases at J, leaving 4 bases unmatched. The CDR3 region has the DNA TGTGCCATCAGTGGAAGCGGGAGTCCCTACAATGAGCAGTTCTTC. Amino acids: CAISGSGSPYNEQFF.

The V and J genes are TRBV3-1 (or the pseudogene TRBV3-2) and TRBJ2-1, with D hard to call. The CDR3 is 15 amino acids. Between the trimmed V and J ends, which lost 0 bases and 2 bases, there was a span of 8 bases. Germline lookup yields CDR1 LGHDT and CDR2 YNNKEL (reference sequence). The CDR3 here is CASSQDSLPYNEQFF. In DNA, the CDR3 is TGTGCCAGCAGCCAAGACAGCCTACCCTACAATGAGCAGTTCTTC.

The gene calls are TRBV3-1 (or the pseudogene TRBV3-2) and TRBJ2-7; D is perhaps TRBD1 (6 bases). The ends were cut back, 1 base at V and 3 bases at J, with 13 bases in the middle. The CDR3 totals 15 residues. The germline V gene has CDR1 LGHDT and CDR2 YNNKEL (reference sequence). CDR3 in amino acids: CASSQGLGAGYEQYF. The CDR3 coding sequence is TGTGCCAGCAGCCAAGGGTTGGGGGCGGGCTACGAGCAGTACTTC.

The chain recombines TRBV12-5 with TRBJ2-7, with D possibly TRBD1 on 6 matching bases. The germline V gene has CDR1 LGHNT and CDR2 FRNRAP. The CDR3 is 14 amino acids. The V and J ends lost 1 base and 4 bases respectively, with 11 bases between them. CDR3 sequence reads: CASGLEPDRYEQYF. CDR3 bases: TGTGCTAGTGGTTTGGAGCCGGACAGATACGAGCAGTACTTC.

The CDR3 DNA follows: TGTGCCAGCAGCCAAGACAGAGACTACGAGCAGTACTTC. Residues: CASSQDRDYEQYF. The V and J genes are TRBV4-2 and TRBJ2-7; D is uncertain. Germline V gene data show CDR1 as LGHNA and CDR2 as YNFKEQ. Trimming stripped 0 bases from V and 3 bases from J, with 6 bases between. The length of the CDR3 is 13 residues.

The V call is TRBV30, the J call TRBJ1-6; no firm D call. This CDR3 has 17 residues. V lost 0 bases, J lost 1 base, and 13 bases lay in between. Germline lookup yields CDR1 GTSNPN and CDR2 SVGIG (reference sequence). CDR3 DNA sequence: TGTGCCTGGAGTGTACCCCTGACAAGTTCCTATAATTCACCCCTCCACTTT. Its translation is CAWSVPLTSSYNSPLHF.

The chain is built from TRBV13 and TRBJ2-5, with 7 bases fitting TRBD2. V lost 6 bases, J lost 5 bases, and 12 bases stayed unmatched. This CDR3 has 15 amino acids. Germline V gene lookup returns CDR1 PRHDT and CDR2 FYEKMQ (reference sequence). The CDR3 sequence: CASSRWGQGGETQYF. The CDR3 nucleotides read TGTGCCAGCAGTCGGTGGGGCCAGGGAGGGGAGACCCAGTACTTC.

Only a few counts were recorded for this clone. The chain recombines TRBV6-5 with TRBJ2-7; 12 bases line up with TRBD2. CDR1 and CDR2 from the germline V gene are MNHEY and SVGAGI. The CDR3 has 15 amino acids. The V and J ends lost 7 bases and 2 bases, in that order; junction bases with no gene match: 6. The CDR3 here is CASKDTSGGPYEQYF. The DNA for the CDR3 is TGTGCCAGCAAGGATACTAGCGGGGGGCCCTACGAGCAGTACTTC.

The chain has TRBV6-5 and TRBJ2-1, with 9 bases lining up with TRBD1. CDR1 and CDR2 from the germline V gene are MNHEY and SVGAGI. This CDR3 region has 15 residues. Trimming cost V 6 bases and J 6 bases; bases outside gene matches: 9. CDR3 in amino acids: CASRTPGQGGNEQFF. The CDR3 DNA reads TGTGCCAGCAGAACACCGGGACAGGGAGGCAATGAGCAGTTCTTC.

The genes are TRBV18 and TRBJ1-5; D is possibly TRBD1 (6 bases). V gave up 3 bases and J gave up 6 bases, with 9 bases separating them. In germline, CDR1 is KGHSH, CDR2 LQKENI. This CDR3 is 13 amino acids long. CDR3 bases: TGTGCCAGCTCACCTACAGGGATTCAGCCCCAGCATTTT. Protein product: CASSPTGIQPQHF.

The chain carries TRBV11-1 and TRBJ2-5; D uncertain. This CDR3 has 13 residues. Trimming pared 7 bases from V and 2 bases from J, leaving 11 bases between. The germline CDR1 and CDR2 sequences are SGHAT and FQDESV (reference sequence). Here the CDR3 reads CASTWTRQETQYF. CDR3 nucleotide sequence: TGTGCCAGCACCTGGACGCGTCAAGAGACCCAGTACTTC. The whole variable domain, filled in from reference TRBV11-1 and TRBJ2-5, reads EAEVAQSPRYKITEKSQAVAFWCDPISGHATLYWYRQILGQGPELLVQFQDESVVDDSQLPKDRFSAERLKGVDSTLKIQPAELGDSAMYLCASTWTRQETQYFGPGTRLLVL.

The gene calls are TRBV5-1 and TRBJ2-2, with TRBD1 as a possible D gene (5 bases). There are 15 residues in the CDR3. Trimming removed 0 bases from V and 5 bases from J, with 11 bases in between. Germline assignment: CDR1 SGHRS and CDR2 YFSETQ. CDR3 coding DNA: TGCGCCAGCAGCTTGGGTCAGGGTCAAACCGGGGAGCTGTTTTTT. Amino acid sequence: CASSLGQGQTGELFF.

The genes are TRBV5-4 and TRBJ2-7; 7 bases match TRBD1. This CDR3 is built from 13 residues. Unmatched junction bases numbered 4, after V lost 2 bases and J lost 5 bases. Germline-derived CDR1 and CDR2 are SGHNT and YYREEE (reference sequence). CDR3 DNA sequence: TGTGCCAGCAGCTTTGACAGGGTCGACGAGCAGTACTTC. This codes for CASSFDRVDEQYF.